This TCR beta chain was found in a study of radiotherapy plus CTLA-4 blockade in lung cancer. Germline values: CDR1 MNHEY, CDR2 SVGAGI. Trimming removed 0 bases at V and 4 bases at J, with 13 bases between. The CDR3 is 16 residues long. Profiling relied on immunoSEQ multiplex PCR, and the TCRdb table lists in-frame clones only, not all of them. This table has 80,000 or so clones, about 84% appearing once. In this sample, this clone turned up once. The TCR was taken from a human donor with non-small cell lung cancer who had stable disease on radiotherapy plus ipilimumab. The gene calls are TRBV6-5 and TRBJ2-1; either TRBD1 or TRBD2 may fit D (6 bases each). The starting material was peripheral blood, obtained from a patient treated with radiotherapy plus ipilimumab. The DNA for the CDR3 is TGTGCCAGCAGTTACTCGAGTAGGGGGGCTTACAATGAGCAGTTCTTC. It encodes CASSYSSRGAYNEQFF.